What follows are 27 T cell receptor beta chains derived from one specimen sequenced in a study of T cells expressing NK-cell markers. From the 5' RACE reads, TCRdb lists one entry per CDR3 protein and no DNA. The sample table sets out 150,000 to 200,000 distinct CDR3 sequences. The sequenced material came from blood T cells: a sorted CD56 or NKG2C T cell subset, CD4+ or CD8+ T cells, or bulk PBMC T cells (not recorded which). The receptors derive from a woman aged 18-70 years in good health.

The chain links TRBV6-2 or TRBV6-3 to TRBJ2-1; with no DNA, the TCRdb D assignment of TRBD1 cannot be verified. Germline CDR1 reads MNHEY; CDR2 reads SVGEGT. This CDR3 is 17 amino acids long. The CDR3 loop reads CASSAGGGGPTYNEQFF.

CDR3: CASSLGTGRWETQYF. This sequence joins TRBV5-1 and TRBJ2-5; TCRdb returns TRBD1, unconfirmable since there is no DNA. The germline V gene encodes CDR1 SGHRS and CDR2 YFSETQ. CDR3 length equals 15 residues.

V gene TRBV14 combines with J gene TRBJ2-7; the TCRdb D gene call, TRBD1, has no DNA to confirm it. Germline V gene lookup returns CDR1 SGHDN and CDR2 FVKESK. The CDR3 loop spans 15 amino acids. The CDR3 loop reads CASSQVWTGPYEQYF.

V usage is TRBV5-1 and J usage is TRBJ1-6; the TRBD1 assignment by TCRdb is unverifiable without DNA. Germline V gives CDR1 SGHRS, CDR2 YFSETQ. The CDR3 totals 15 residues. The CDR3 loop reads CASTQWTAYNSPLHF.

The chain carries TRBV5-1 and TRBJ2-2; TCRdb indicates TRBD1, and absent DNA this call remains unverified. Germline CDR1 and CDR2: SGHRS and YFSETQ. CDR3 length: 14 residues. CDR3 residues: CASSLVASPGELFF. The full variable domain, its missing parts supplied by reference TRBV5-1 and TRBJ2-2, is KAGVTQTPRYLIKTRGQQVTLSCSPISGHRSVSWYQQTPGQGLQFLFEYFSETQRNKGNFPGRFSGRQFSNSRSEMNVSTLELGDSALYLCASSLVASPGELFFGEGSRLTVL.

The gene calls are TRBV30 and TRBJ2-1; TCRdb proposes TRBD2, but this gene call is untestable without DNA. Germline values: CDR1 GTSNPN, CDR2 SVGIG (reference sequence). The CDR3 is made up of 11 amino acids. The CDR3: CACRGLREQFF.

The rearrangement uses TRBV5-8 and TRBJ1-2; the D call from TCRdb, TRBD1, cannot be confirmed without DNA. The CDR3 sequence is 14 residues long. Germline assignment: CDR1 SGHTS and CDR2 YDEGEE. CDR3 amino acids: CASSPSPGNYGYTF.

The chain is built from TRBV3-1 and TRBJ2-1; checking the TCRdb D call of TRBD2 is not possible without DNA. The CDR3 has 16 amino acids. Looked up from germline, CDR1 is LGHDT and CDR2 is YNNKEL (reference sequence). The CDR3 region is CASSQEGLAGDGEQFF.

The CDR3 sequence: CSATSGQPETQYF. V usage is TRBV20-1 and J usage is TRBJ2-5; the TRBD1 assignment by TCRdb is unverifiable without DNA. The germline gives CDR1 DFQATT, CDR2 SNEGSKA (reference sequence). CDR3 length: 13 residues.

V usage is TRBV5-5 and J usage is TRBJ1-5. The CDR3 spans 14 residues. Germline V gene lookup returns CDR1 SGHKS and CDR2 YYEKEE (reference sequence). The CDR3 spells CASSWGTGNQPQHF.

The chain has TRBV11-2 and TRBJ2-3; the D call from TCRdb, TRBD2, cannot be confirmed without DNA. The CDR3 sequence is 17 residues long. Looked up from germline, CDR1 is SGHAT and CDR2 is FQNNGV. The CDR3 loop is CASSRLAGGTNTDTQYF.

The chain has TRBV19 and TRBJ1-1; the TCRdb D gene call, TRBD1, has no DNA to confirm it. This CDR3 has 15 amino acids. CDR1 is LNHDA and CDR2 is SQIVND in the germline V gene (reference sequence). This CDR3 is CASSPHSTGLTEAFF.

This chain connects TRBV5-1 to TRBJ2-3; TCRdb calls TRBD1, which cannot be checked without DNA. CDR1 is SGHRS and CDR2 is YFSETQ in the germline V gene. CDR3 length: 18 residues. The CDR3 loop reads CASSLGPHRTGGADTQYF.

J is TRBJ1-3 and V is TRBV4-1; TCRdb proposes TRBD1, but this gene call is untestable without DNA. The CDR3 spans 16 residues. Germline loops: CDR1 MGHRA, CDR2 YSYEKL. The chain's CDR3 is CASSQVDRGSGNTIYF.

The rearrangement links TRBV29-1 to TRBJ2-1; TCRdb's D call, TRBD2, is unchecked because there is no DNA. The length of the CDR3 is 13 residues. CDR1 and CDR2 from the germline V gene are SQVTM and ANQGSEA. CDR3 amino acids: CSVVRGGNNEQFF.

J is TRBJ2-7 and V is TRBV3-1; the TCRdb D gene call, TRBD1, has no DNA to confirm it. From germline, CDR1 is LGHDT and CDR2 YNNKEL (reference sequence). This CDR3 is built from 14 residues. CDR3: CASTTGQILYEQYF.

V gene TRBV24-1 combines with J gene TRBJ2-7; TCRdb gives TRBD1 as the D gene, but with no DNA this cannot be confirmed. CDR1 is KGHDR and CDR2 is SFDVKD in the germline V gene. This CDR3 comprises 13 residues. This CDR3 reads CATSDSGYNEQYF.

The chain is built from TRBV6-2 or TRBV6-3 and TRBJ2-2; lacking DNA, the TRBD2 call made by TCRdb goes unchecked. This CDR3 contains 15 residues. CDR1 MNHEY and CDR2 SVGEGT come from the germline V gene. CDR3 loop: CASSPSGGNTGELFF.

The CDR3 here is CASSLAFGGPGANVLTF. This chain uses TRBV12-3 or TRBV12-4 with TRBJ2-6; as DNA is missing, the TRBD1 call by TCRdb cannot be tested. CDR3 length: 17 residues.

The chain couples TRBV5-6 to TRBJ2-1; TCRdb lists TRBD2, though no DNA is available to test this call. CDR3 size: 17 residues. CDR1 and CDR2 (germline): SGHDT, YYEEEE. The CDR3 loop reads CASSFRLAGGPYNEQFF.

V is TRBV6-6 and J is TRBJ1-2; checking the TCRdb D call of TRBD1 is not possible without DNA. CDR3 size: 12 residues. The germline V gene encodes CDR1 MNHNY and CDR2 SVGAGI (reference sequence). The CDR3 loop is CASKEGAWGYTF.

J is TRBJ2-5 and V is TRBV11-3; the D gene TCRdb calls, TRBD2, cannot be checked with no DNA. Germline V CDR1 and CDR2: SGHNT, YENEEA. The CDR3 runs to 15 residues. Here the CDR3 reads CASSSRDFLQETQYF.

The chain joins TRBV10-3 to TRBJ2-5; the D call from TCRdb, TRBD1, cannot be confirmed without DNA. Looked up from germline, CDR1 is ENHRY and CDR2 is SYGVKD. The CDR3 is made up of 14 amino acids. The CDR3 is CAISRTGDQETQYF.

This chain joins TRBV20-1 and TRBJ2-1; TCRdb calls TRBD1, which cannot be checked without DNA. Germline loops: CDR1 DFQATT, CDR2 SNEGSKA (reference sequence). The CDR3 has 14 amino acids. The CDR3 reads CSVAPQRGYNEQFF.

The CDR3 protein is CAISERTGDTEAFF. The V and J genes are TRBV10-3 and TRBJ1-1. The CDR3 runs to 14 residues. Germline V gene lookup returns CDR1 ENHRY and CDR2 SYGVKD.

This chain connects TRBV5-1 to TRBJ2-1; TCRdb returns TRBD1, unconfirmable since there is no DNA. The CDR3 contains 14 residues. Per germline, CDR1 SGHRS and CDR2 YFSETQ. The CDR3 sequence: CASSLMTGENEQFF.

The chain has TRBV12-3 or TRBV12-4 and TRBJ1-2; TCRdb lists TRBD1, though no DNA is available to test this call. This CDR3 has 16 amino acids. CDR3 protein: CASSYGRQGAPYGYTF.